The sequence of this T cell receptor (beta chain) was determined in a study of shared clonotypes between healthy human individuals. This clone was seen many times. Its antigen is undetermined. The CDR3 sequence is 17 residues long. V gave up 6 bases and J gave up 4 bases; unmatched junction bases: 13. The germline V gene encodes CDR1 LNHDA and CDR2 SQIVND (reference sequence). This table comes from immunoSEQ multiplex PCR, and its TCRdb copy is limited to in-frame clones, with some not included. The sample carries around 100,000 clones, 67% recorded once. Study conclusions and caveats: Several donors had around 5% of their naive CD4 clonotypes in common. Only a few donors were included, so the genetic and exposure-history diversity represented was limited.

HIV-negative, healthy adults without recent acute infections or vaccinations were the donors. The sequenced material came from memory CD8+ T cells sorted from blood. Subset: CD45RO+ cells pooled with CCR7-negative TemRA cells. The TCR comes from a woman under 40 in good health. The chain joins TRBV19 to TRBJ2-1; TRBD2 matches 9 bases. The DNA for the CDR3 is TGTGCCAGTAGCTGGGGCCGGAGACTAGCGGTGTACAATGAGCAGTTCTTC. Residues: CASSWGRRLAVYNEQFF.